Shown below are 18 T cell receptor beta chains from a single sample sequenced in a study of cytomegalovirus exposure and HLA in healthy donors. Researchers ran the PCR with 60 Vbeta and 13 Jbeta primers. TCRdb keeps only in-frame clones here, not all; method: immunoSEQ multiplex PCR. The sample carries 200,000 to 250,000 clones, about four fifths recorded once. Sequenced sample: PBMCs. Every receptor here comes from a man aged 25 to 40 in good health and CMV-seronegative.

The V and J genes are TRBV4-1 and TRBJ2-7; D possibly corresponds to TRBD1 (6 bases). CDR3 length equals 15 residues. CDR1 MGHRA and CDR2 YSYEKL come from the germline V gene. Trimming took off 2 bases at V and 2 bases at J, with 13 bases between the two ends. The CDR3: CASSQIRTDTYEQYF. For the CDR3, the DNA is TGCGCCAGCAGCCAAATTCGGACAGACACCTACGAGCAGTACTTC.

CDR3 coding DNA: TGTGCCAGCGATAGCGGGGGAGGGTCCTACGAGCAGTACTTC. As protein: CASDSGGGSYEQYF. This sequence joins TRBV2 and TRBJ2-7, with 9 bases fitting TRBD2. The germline V gene has CDR1 SNHLY and CDR2 FYNNEI. This CDR3 has 14 residues. V gave up 8 bases and J gave up 1 base; unmatched junction bases: 6.

In this sample, this clone turned up a few times. The chain employs TRBV2 and TRBJ1-1; D remains ambiguous. The CDR3 is 15 residues long. In germline, CDR1 is SNHLY, CDR2 FYNNEI. The V end was cut by 0 bases, the J end by 1 base, with 9 bases between. CDR3 sequence (DNA): TGTGCCAGCAGTGAAGCGCGCGATAGGAACACTGAAGCTTTCTTT. It encodes CASSEARDRNTEAFF.

V gene TRBV7-3 combines with J gene TRBJ2-2; 8 bases match TRBD2. CDR3 length: 15 amino acids. The trim removed 4 bases at V and 6 bases at J, leaving 7 bases unmatched. The V gene's germline CDR1 is SGHTA and CDR2 FQGTGA. CDR3 in amino acids: CASSSRGGQPGELFF. CDR3 DNA: TGTGCCAGCAGCTCTCGGGGGGGCCAACCCGGGGAGCTGTTTTTT.

V usage is TRBV25-1 and J usage is TRBJ1-2; 8 bases match TRBD1. Germline-derived CDR1 and CDR2 are MGHDK and SYGVNS. The length of the CDR3 is 14 residues. The J segment lost 0 bases and the V segment lost 7 bases, leaving 4 bases of the junction unmatched. CDR3 DNA sequence: TGTGCCAGCAATACAGGGGGGCCTAACTATGGCTACACCTTC. Translating gives CASNTGGPNYGYTF.

The rearrangement uses TRBV19 and TRBJ2-1, with 7 bases that match TRBD2. Germline loops: CDR1 LNHDA, CDR2 SQIVND (reference sequence). The CDR3 runs to 16 residues. V lost 5 bases to trimming and J lost 4 bases; unmatched junction nucleotides: 11. The DNA for the CDR3 is TGTGCCAGTAGTGGGACTAAACATTGGGATTACAATGAGCAGTTCTTC. The encoded protein is CASSGTKHWDYNEQFF.

With regard to this clone: An end of the junction differs from the germline gene, which may be a read error. This chain connects TRBV7-9 to TRBJ1-6, with 10 bases fitting TRBD1. CDR3 size: 16 residues. The germline V gene encodes CDR1 SEHNR and CDR2 FQNEAQ (reference sequence). Written as DNA, the CDR3 is TGTTCCAGCAGAGGAGGGACAGGGGATTATAATTCACCCCTCCACTTT. It translates to CSSRGGTGDYNSPLHF.

The CDR3: CASSVGLGLAGNEQFF. CDR3 in DNA: TGTGCCAGCAGCGTAGGATTAGGACTAGCGGGCAATGAGCAGTTCTTC. The chain recombines TRBV9 with TRBJ2-1; 11 positions agree with TRBD2. Looked up from germline, CDR1 is SGDLS and CDR2 is YYNGEE. The CDR3 contains 16 residues. With 0 bases clipped from V and 6 bases from J, the junction kept 5 bases outside the gene matches.

The rearrangement joins TRBV6-1 to TRBJ1-1; a possible D gene is TRBD1 (5 bases). Germline values: CDR1 MNHNS, CDR2 SASEGT. The V end lost 7 bases, the J end lost 3 bases, and 15 bases lay between the germline ends. The CDR3 is 14 residues long. The CDR3 nucleotides are TGTGCCAGCACTCCTACAGGATCTTACACTGAAGCTTTCTTT. Protein sequence: CASTPTGSYTEAFF.

The chain couples TRBV7-9 to TRBJ2-2, with D perhaps TRBD1 (6 bases). CDR1 and CDR2 (germline): SEHNR, FQNEAQ (reference sequence). V dropped 2 bases and J dropped 3 bases, with 10 bases sitting between them. The CDR3 totals 15 residues. CDR3 amino acids: CASSLTGSHTGELFF. As DNA, the CDR3 is TGTGCCAGCAGCTTAACAGGGTCCCACACCGGGGAGCTGTTTTTT.

The rearrangement links TRBV5-6 to TRBJ2-5, with D uncertain. CDR3 size: 14 residues. Per germline, CDR1 SGHDT and CDR2 YYEEEE. Trimming took 3 bases from V and 7 from J, leaving 16 bases between them. The CDR3 DNA is TGTGCCAGCAGCTCCCCACAGCTTGGCTGGACCCAGTACTTC. It encodes CASSSPQLGWTQYF.

This sequence joins TRBV28 and TRBJ2-2; D is possibly TRBD2 (6 bases). The CDR3 is made up of 14 amino acids. V lost 5 bases to trimming and J lost 4 bases, with 11 bases between them. Germline CDR1 and CDR2: MDHEN and SYDVKM. The CDR3 is CASSLLAATGELFF. In DNA, the CDR3 is TGTGCCAGCAGTCTACTAGCTGCCACCGGGGAGCTGTTTTTT.

The rearrangement uses TRBV29-1 and TRBJ2-7; D might be TRBD2 (5 bases). The CDR3 has 11 residues. Trimming took 5 bases from V and 6 from J, leaving 11 bases between them. In germline, CDR1 is SQVTM, CDR2 ANQGSEA. CDR3 region: CSVYGVGEQYF. Here the CDR3 DNA reads TGCAGCGTTTACGGGGTGGGCGAGCAGTACTTC.

The sample holds a few counts of this clone. The chain couples TRBV29-1 to TRBJ1-1; D remains ambiguous. Germline V gene lookup returns CDR1 SQVTM and CDR2 ANQGSEA. V shed 2 bases and J shed 3 bases, with 4 bases lying between them. This CDR3 is built from 11 residues. The CDR3, as DNA: TGCAGCGTTGAATCCTACACTGAAGCTTTCTTT. Protein product: CSVESYTEAFF.

The rearrangement links TRBV28 to TRBJ2-4, with 9 positions matching TRBD1. The germline V gene has CDR1 MDHEN and CDR2 SYDVKM. V shed 3 bases and J 3 bases; nucleotides not matched to a gene: 0. The length of the CDR3 is 14 residues. The CDR3 bases are TGTGCCAGCAGTTTGGACAGGGGCAAAAACATTCAGTACTTC. Its protein product is CASSLDRGKNIQYF.

This chain connects TRBV28 to TRBJ2-7; no definite D call. The CDR3 totals 14 residues. CDR1 and CDR2 from the germline V gene are MDHEN and SYDVKM. With 4 bases removed from V and 4 bases from J, the gap between germline ends came to 14 bases. Here the CDR3 reads CASSWSVPPYEQYF. In nucleotides, the CDR3 is TGTGCCAGCAGTTGGTCGGTCCCTCCGTACGAGCAGTACTTC.

The chain joins TRBV10-3 to TRBJ1-2, with D possibly TRBD1 on 5 matching bases. The germline gives CDR1 ENHRY, CDR2 SYGVKD. V was pared by 0 bases and J by 4 bases, with 12 bases between. The CDR3 covers 15 residues. CDR3 sequence reads: CAISESQTVSYGYTF. In DNA form, the CDR3 reads TGTGCCATCAGTGAGTCGCAGACAGTGAGCTATGGCTACACCTTC.

The table lists this clone with a count of one. The chain employs TRBV19 and TRBJ2-6; the D is unclear. Trimming pared 1 base from V and 4 bases from J, leaving 8 bases between. This CDR3 region has 15 residues. Per germline, CDR1 LNHDA and CDR2 SQIVND (reference sequence). CDR3: CASSIGESGANVLTF. The CDR3 DNA sequence: TGTGCCAGTAGTATAGGAGAATCCGGGGCCAACGTCCTGACTTTC.